This T cell receptor beta chain was sequenced during a study of cytomegalovirus exposure and HLA in healthy donors. Background on the study: The same platform used for the roughly 650 first-cohort repertoires was also used for the 100 to 150 validation repertoires, as a later analysis reported.

The CDR3 has 16 amino acids. Losses at the gene ends were 3 bases for V and 1 base for J; bases not matched to a gene: 7. Germline V CDR1 and CDR2: KGHSH, LQKENI. The study's findings and limits: Later, an analysis found that TCR clusters from the first cohort tended to co-occur in the 120 validation repertoires.

Sequencing used immunoSEQ multiplex PCR; TCRdb keeps in-frame clones, though not all of them. The table lists 95,000 to 120,000 clones, over 75% of them singletons. As concerns this clone: Its antigen is not identified.

The receptor comes from a woman in her late teens or twenties in good health and CMV-seronegative. Sequencing was carried out using PBMCs. The genes are TRBV18 and TRBJ2-3; TRBD2 agrees at 7 bases. CDR3 nucleotide sequence: TGTGCCAGCTCACCGCCCCGGGGAGGGGGCACAGATACGCAGTATTTT. It codes for CASSPPRGGGTDTQYF.